The clone carrying this T cell receptor (beta chain) is a singleton in its sample. Its target is not known. The source of the sample is a study of cytomegalovirus exposure and HLA in healthy donors. Primers included in the PCR were 60 Vbeta and 13 Jbeta primers. Some clones are missing from TCRdb's copy, which holds only in-frame ones; the method was immunoSEQ multiplex PCR. The sample lists about 190,000 clones; approximately 75% were seen once. CDR3 length: 12 residues. Per germline, CDR1 SGDLS and CDR2 YYNGEE. Trimming took off 4 bases at V and 2 bases at J, with 3 bases between the two ends. Study findings and constraints: Reports state that TCR beta sequences accurately predicted most subjects' HLA-A and HLA-B alleles.

The sequencing input was PBMCs. The genes are TRBV9 and TRBJ2-2; D not resolved. This TCR was recovered from a man aged 30 to 39 in good health and CMV-seropositive. CDR3 sequence reads: CASSLNTGELFF. The CDR3, as DNA: TGTGCCAGCAGCCTCAACACCGGGGAGCTGTTTTTT.